These T cell receptor beta chains were read from a single sample in a study of cytomegalovirus exposure and HLA in healthy donors. Clones were sequenced by immunoSEQ multiplex PCR, and TCRdb holds only the in-frame ones, with some missing. The sample lists over 150,000 clones; almost 85% were seen once. Sequencing input: PBMCs. These receptors originate from a boy younger than 10 in good health and CMV-seronegative. The CDR3 runs from the conserved cysteine through the conserved F or W. Each record gives: J gene, clone size, V gene, D gene, CDR3 protein, CDR3 DNA. The D gene is left open where the match is weak. Size is stated for part of the rows, as once, few or many counts, or as a class when the clone is expanded.

j_call: TRBJ1-2; clone_size: once; v_call: TRBV27; d_call: TRBD1; cdr3_aa: CASTLSGQANYGYTF; cdr3_nt: TGTGCCAGCACTCTTTCGGGACAGGCTAACTATGGCTACACCTTC
j_call: TRBJ2-3; clone_size: NA; v_call: TRBV25-1; d_call: NA; cdr3_aa: CASSVSTDTQYF; cdr3_nt: TGTGCCAGCAGTGTCTCCACAGATACGCAGTATTTT
j_call: TRBJ1-2; clone_size: NA; v_call: TRBV6-5; d_call: NA; cdr3_aa: CASSYGAGWNYGYTF; cdr3_nt: TGTGCCAGCAGTTACGGGGCAGGGTGGAACTATGGCTACACCTTC
j_call: TRBJ2-6; clone_size: NA; v_call: TRBV6-1; d_call: TRBD1; cdr3_aa: CASSEYDLLGTASGANVLTF; cdr3_nt: TGTGCCAGCAGTGAATACGATCTTCTGGGGACAGCCTCTGGGGCCAACGTCCTGACTTTC
j_call: TRBJ2-1; clone_size: few; v_call: TRBV4-1; d_call: TRBD2; cdr3_aa: CASSHGTSGRWDEQFF; cdr3_nt: TGCGCCAGCAGCCATGGGACTAGCGGAAGGTGGGATGAGCAGTTCTTC
j_call: TRBJ2-1; clone_size: NA; v_call: TRBV5-1; d_call: NA; cdr3_aa: CASSWEVDNEQFF; cdr3_nt: TGCGCCAGCAGCTGGGAGGTGGACAATGAGCAGTTCTTC
j_call: TRBJ1-3; clone_size: few; v_call: TRBV7-9; d_call: TRBD1; cdr3_aa: CASSTTRTGDSGNTIYF; cdr3_nt: TGTGCCAGCAGCACCACCCGGACAGGGGACTCTGGAAACACCATATATTTT
j_call: TRBJ2-7; clone_size: NA; v_call: TRBV4-2; d_call: TRBD2; cdr3_aa: CASSQEVAGNSYEQYF; cdr3_nt: TGTGCCAGCAGCCAAGAAGTAGCGGGAAACTCCTACGAGCAGTACTTC
j_call: TRBJ2-5; clone_size: NA; v_call: TRBV29-1; d_call: TRBD1; cdr3_aa: CSVEDRGYEYF; cdr3_nt: TGCAGCGTTGAAGACAGGGGGTACGAGTACTTC
j_call: TRBJ2-1; clone_size: NA; v_call: TRBV30; d_call: TRBD2; cdr3_aa: CAWSATSGSYNEQFF; cdr3_nt: TGTGCCTGGAGCGCCACTAGCGGGAGTTACAATGAGCAGTTCTTC
j_call: TRBJ2-2; clone_size: NA; v_call: TRBV5-6; d_call: TRBD2; cdr3_aa: CASSSTSPTNTGELFF; cdr3_nt: TGTGCCAGCAGCTCGACTAGCCCAACGAACACCGGGGAGCTGTTTTTT
j_call: TRBJ2-2; clone_size: once; v_call: TRBV5-4; d_call: NA; cdr3_aa: CASSLRQASTGELFF; cdr3_nt: TGTGCCAGCAGCTTGAGGCAGGCGAGCACCGGGGAGCTGTTTTTT
j_call: TRBJ1-2; clone_size: NA; v_call: TRBV5-1; d_call: NA; cdr3_aa: CASSLTPRGVYGYTF; cdr3_nt: TGCGCCAGCAGCTTGACCCCGCGGGGAGTTTATGGCTACACCTTC
j_call: TRBJ1-5; clone_size: NA; v_call: TRBV6-8; d_call: NA; cdr3_aa: CASSYSIPGGGYALLNQPQHF; cdr3_nt: TGTGCCAGCAGTTACTCGATCCCGGGCGGGGGCTACGCCCTTTTGAATCAGCCCCAGCATTTT
j_call: TRBJ2-7; clone_size: NA; v_call: TRBV19; d_call: TRBD1; cdr3_aa: CASSIQGDNYEQYF; cdr3_nt: TGTGCCAGTAGTATCCAGGGGGACAACTACGAGCAGTACTTC
j_call: TRBJ2-1; clone_size: NA; v_call: TRBV30; d_call: TRBD2; cdr3_aa: CAWSVTAGNLNSYNEQFF; cdr3_nt: TGTGCCTGGAGTGTAACAGCGGGAAACCTAAACTCCTACAATGAGCAGTTCTTC
j_call: TRBJ2-5; clone_size: NA; v_call: TRBV25-1; d_call: NA; cdr3_aa: CASSEYSKETQYF; cdr3_nt: TGTGCCAGCAGTGAATATAGTAAGGAGACCCAGTACTTC